One and the same sample provided the 13 T cell receptor beta chains below, sequenced in a study of regulatory T cells in long-lasting Graves disease. To make TCR beta libraries, researchers used iRepertoire HTBI primers and Arm-PCR of CDR3 regions. TCRdb reprocessed the multiplex PCR reads with MiXCR, giving one entry per CDR3 protein. Counted here are 320,000 or so distinct CDR3 sequences, under 20% occurring once; the ten biggest clones make up 38%. This sample's time point: newly diagnosed GD, antithyroid drugs for less than 3 months. The TCR library was made from RNA extracted from PBMCs. The sequences come from peripheral blood mononuclear cells (PBMCs), collected at new diagnosis, from a patient treated with antithyroid drugs. The receptors here all came from a female donor with Graves disease.

This clonotype showed up many times. This chain links TRBV5-6 with TRBJ2-1, with D possibly being TRBD2 (5 bases). CDR1 is SGHDT, CDR2 YYEEEE, per germline. V was pared by 0 bases and J by 10 bases, with 23 bases between. This CDR3 comprises 17 residues. The CDR3 is CASSLDLTGSVFREQFF. In DNA form, the CDR3 reads TGTGCCAGCAGCTTGGATCTAACGGGATCGGTCTTTAGAGAGCAGTTCTTC.

In its sample, this clonotype was seen a few times. The CDR3 nucleotides are TGTGCCAGCTCACAGGGAGGTCCTAATGACGAGCAGTACTTC. Translating gives CASSQGGPNDEQYF. The chain couples TRBV18 to TRBJ2-7, with D possibly being TRBD2 (6 bases). CDR3 length: 14 amino acids. Germline CDR1 KGHSH, CDR2 LQKENI. With 4 bases removed from V and 5 bases from J, the gap between germline ends came to 15 bases.

This clonotype was recorded at least ten times. This chain links TRBV27 with TRBJ2-3, with 7 bases that match TRBD1. The V and J ends lost 3 bases and 6 bases, in that order; junction bases with no gene match: 6. The CDR3 runs 14 residues. Germline CDR1 and CDR2: MNHEY and SMNVEV (reference sequence). The CDR3 loop reads CASSFTRGRDTQYF. The CDR3 DNA reads as TGTGCCAGCAGTTTCACAAGGGGGCGTGATACGCAGTATTTT.

About this clonotype: A read error likely explains this, since a far larger clone differs by one base. This chain uses TRBV2 with TRBJ2-7, with a tentative D call TRBD2 (5 bases). With 6 bases removed from V and 7 bases from J, the gap between germline ends came to 10 bases. This CDR3 comprises 11 residues. CDR1 is SNHLY, CDR2 FYNNEI, per germline. The CDR3 sequence: CASRRVNEQYF. The CDR3 DNA reads as TGTGCCAGCAGGCGGGTAAATGAGCAGTACTTC.

This clonotype has more than one count but fewer than ten. The V call is TRBV10-1, the J call TRBJ2-6; D is ambiguous. The CDR3 totals 13 residues. The V end lost 0 bases, the J end lost 7 bases, and 4 bases lay between the germline ends. Germline CDR1 and CDR2: WNHNN and SYGVQD (reference sequence). The CDR3 nucleotides read TGCGCCAGCAGTGAGTCAGGAGCCAACGTCCTGACTTTC. The encoded protein is CASSESGANVLTF.

This clonotype was counted a few times. This chain connects TRBV14 to TRBJ2-6; the D is unclear. This CDR3 spans 16 amino acids. The V and J ends lost 0 bases and 4 bases respectively, with 10 bases between them. Germline V gene sequence: CDR1 SGHDN, CDR2 FVKESK. CDR3 residues: CASSQDSGPGANVLTF. CDR3 DNA: TGTGCCAGCAGCCAAGATTCCGGCCCCGGGGCCAACGTCCTGACTTTC. Complete variable domain (other parts from reference TRBV14 and TRBJ2-6): EAGVTQFPSHSVIEKGQTVTLRCDPISGHDNLYWYRRVMGKEIKFLLHFVKESKQDESGMPNNRFLAERTGGTYSTLKVQPAELEDSGVYFCASSQDSGPGANVLTFGAGSRLTVL.

There are many counts of this clonotype. The chain uses TRBV6-2 or TRBV6-3 and TRBJ1-2; 10 bases are shared with TRBD1. The V gene end was trimmed by 6 bases and the J gene end by 6 bases; junction bases not matched to a gene: 4. The germline V gene has CDR1 MNHEY and CDR2 SVGEGT. This CDR3 contains 13 residues. The CDR3 sequence is CASRGTGDNGYTF. CDR3 bases: TGTGCCAGCAGGGGGACAGGGGACAATGGCTACACCTTC.

This chain links TRBV28 with TRBJ1-3; the D is unclear. V was pared by 5 bases and J by 2 bases, with 19 bases between. CDR1 is MDHEN and CDR2 is SYDVKM in the germline V gene. There are 17 residues in the CDR3. The CDR3 DNA follows: TGTGCCAGCAGTCCCGGAGGGTTACCCAACCCTGGAAACACCATATATTTT. Translated, it gives CASSPGGLPNPGNTIYF.

This clonotype showed up many times. This sequence joins TRBV12-3 or TRBV12-4 and TRBJ2-3; unclear D gene. V gave up 5 bases and J gave up 2 bases, with 17 bases separating them. This CDR3 comprises 16 residues. CDR3 nucleotides: TGTGCCAGCAGTATAATCCTTGCTTCCTTCACAGATACGCAGTATTTT. Translation: CASSIILASFTDTQYF.

The chain uses TRBV27 and TRBJ2-7; 9 bases line up with TRBD2. The germline gives CDR1 MNHEY, CDR2 SMNVEV (reference sequence). The J segment lost 3 bases and the V segment lost 3 bases, leaving 6 bases of the junction unmatched. The CDR3 runs to 15 residues. CDR3: CASSLSASGIYEQYF. The CDR3 coding sequence is TGTGCCAGCAGTTTGTCGGCTAGCGGGATCTACGAGCAGTACTTC.

This clonotype was counted many times. In nucleotides, the CDR3 is TGTGCCAGTAGTATAGTAGGCAGGGCGCTCGATCAGCCCCAGCATTTT. Protein sequence: CASSIVGRALDQPQHF. The V and J genes are TRBV19 and TRBJ1-5; a possible D gene is TRBD1 (5 bases). Between the trimmed V and J ends, which lost 1 base and 5 bases, there was a span of 15 bases. The length of the CDR3 is 16 residues. Germline V gives CDR1 LNHDA, CDR2 SQIVND (reference sequence). Full variable domain (rest looked up from reference TRBV19 and TRBJ1-5): DGGITQSPKYLFRKEGQNVTLSCEQNLNHDAMYWYRQDPGQGLRLIYYSQIVNDFQKGDIAEGYSVSREKKESFPLTVTSAQKNPTAFYLCASSIVGRALDQPQHFGDGTRLSIL.

This clonotype appeared many times. The V gene is TRBV20-1, the J gene TRBJ1-4; no clear D gene. Trimming took off 1 base at V and 8 bases at J, with 11 bases between the two ends. Germline assignment: CDR1 DFQATT and CDR2 SNEGSKA (reference sequence). The CDR3 extends over 13 amino acids. This chain's CDR3 is CSARVLPSEKLFF. DNA for the CDR3: TGCAGTGCTAGAGTACTGCCCTCAGAAAAACTGTTTTTT.

This clonotype was seen repeatedly, ten times or more. The rearrangement uses TRBV19 and TRBJ1-2; 9 bases agree with TRBD1. CDR1 and CDR2 (germline): LNHDA, SQIVND (reference sequence). After removal of 6 bases from V and 4 bases from J, the junction contained 3 bases not matched to a gene. The CDR3 covers 13 residues. CDR3 protein: CASSWGQGYGYTF. CDR3 bases: TGTGCCAGTAGCTGGGGACAGGGCTATGGCTACACCTTC.